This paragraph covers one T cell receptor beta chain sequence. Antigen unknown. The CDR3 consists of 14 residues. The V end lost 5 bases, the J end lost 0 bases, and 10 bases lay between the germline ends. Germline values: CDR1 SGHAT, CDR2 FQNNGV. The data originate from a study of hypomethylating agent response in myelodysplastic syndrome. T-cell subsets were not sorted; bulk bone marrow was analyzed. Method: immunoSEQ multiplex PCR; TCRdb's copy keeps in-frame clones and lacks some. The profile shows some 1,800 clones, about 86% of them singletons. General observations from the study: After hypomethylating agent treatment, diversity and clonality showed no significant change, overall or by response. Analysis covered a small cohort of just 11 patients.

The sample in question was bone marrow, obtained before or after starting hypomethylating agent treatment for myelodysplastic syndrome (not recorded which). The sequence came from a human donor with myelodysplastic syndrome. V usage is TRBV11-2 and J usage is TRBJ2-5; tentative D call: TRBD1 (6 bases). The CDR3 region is CASSPGQYQETQYF. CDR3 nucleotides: TGTGCCAGCAGCCCCGGACAGTACCAAGAGACCCAGTACTTC.